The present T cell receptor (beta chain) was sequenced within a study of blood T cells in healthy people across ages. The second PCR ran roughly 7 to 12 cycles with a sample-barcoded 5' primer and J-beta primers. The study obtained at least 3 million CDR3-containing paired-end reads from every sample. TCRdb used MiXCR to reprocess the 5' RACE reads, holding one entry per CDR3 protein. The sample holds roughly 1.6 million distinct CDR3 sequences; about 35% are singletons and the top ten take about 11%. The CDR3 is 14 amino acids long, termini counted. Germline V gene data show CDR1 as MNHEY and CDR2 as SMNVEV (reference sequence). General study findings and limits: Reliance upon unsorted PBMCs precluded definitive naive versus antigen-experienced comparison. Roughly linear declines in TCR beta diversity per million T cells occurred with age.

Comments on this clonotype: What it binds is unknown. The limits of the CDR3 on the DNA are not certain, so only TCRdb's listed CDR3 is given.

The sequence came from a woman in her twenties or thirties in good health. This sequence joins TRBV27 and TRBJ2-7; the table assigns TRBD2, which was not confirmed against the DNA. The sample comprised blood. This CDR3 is CASSFGTGTYELYF.